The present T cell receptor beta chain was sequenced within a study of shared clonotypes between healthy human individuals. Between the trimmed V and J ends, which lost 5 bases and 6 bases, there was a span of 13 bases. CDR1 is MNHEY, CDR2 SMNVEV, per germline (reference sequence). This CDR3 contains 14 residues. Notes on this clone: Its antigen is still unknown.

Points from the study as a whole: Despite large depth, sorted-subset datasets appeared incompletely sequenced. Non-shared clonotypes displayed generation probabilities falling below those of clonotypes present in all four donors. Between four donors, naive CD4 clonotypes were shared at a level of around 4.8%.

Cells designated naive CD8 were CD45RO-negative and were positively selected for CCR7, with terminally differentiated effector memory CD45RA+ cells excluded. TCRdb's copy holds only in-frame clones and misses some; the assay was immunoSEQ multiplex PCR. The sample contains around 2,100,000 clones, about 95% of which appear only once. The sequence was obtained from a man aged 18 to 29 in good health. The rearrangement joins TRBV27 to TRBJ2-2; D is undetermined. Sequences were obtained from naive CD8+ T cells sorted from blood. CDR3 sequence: CASSTPAGSGELFF. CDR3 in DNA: TGTGCCAGCAGTACCCCCGCAGGTTCCGGGGAGCTGTTTTTT.